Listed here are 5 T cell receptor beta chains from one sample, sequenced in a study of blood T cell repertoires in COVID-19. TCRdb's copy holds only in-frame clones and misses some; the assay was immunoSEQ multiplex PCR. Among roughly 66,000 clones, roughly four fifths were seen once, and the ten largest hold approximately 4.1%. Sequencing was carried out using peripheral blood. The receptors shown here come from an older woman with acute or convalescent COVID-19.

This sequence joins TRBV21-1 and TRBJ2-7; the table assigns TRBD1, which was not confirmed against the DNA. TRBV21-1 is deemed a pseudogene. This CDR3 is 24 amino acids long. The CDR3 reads CASSKAHPGTGILIFFGSTYEQYF. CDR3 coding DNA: TGTGCCAGCAGCAAAGCACACCCGGGGACAGGGATTTTGATTTTCTTTGGTTCAACCTACGAGCAGTACTTC.

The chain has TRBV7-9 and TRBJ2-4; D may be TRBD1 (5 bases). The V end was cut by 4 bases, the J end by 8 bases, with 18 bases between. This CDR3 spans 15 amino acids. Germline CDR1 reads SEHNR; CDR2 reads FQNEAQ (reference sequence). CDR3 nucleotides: TGTGCCAGCAGCTCCGAAAACCCAGGGATGGACATTCAGTACTTC. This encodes CASSSENPGMDIQYF.

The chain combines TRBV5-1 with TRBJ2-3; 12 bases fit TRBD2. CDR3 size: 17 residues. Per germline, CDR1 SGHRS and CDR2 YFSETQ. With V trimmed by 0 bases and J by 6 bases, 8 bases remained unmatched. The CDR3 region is CASSLVVTSGGTDTQYF. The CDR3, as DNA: TGCGCCAGCAGCTTGGTAGTGACTAGCGGGGGTACGGATACGCAGTATTTT. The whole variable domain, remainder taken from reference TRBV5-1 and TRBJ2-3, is KAGVTQTPRYLIKTRGQQVTLSCSPISGHRSVSWYQQTPGQGLQFLFEYFSETQRNKGNFPGRFSGRQFSNSRSEMNVSTLELGDSALYLCASSLVVTSGGTDTQYFGPGTRLTVL.

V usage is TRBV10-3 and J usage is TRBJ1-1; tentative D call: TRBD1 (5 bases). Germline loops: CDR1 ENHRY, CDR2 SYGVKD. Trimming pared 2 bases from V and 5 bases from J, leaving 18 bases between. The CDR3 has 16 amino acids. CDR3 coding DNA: TGTGCCATCAGTGAGACCTCCTACGGGGGAGTTACTGAAGCTTTCTTT. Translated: CAISETSYGGVTEAFF.

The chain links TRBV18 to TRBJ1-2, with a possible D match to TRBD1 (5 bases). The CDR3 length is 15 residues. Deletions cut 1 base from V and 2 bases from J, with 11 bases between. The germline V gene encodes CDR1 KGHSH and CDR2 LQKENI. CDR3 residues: CASSPQAAGNYGYTF. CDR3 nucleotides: TGTGCCAGCTCACCACAAGCCGCAGGGAACTATGGCTACACCTTC.